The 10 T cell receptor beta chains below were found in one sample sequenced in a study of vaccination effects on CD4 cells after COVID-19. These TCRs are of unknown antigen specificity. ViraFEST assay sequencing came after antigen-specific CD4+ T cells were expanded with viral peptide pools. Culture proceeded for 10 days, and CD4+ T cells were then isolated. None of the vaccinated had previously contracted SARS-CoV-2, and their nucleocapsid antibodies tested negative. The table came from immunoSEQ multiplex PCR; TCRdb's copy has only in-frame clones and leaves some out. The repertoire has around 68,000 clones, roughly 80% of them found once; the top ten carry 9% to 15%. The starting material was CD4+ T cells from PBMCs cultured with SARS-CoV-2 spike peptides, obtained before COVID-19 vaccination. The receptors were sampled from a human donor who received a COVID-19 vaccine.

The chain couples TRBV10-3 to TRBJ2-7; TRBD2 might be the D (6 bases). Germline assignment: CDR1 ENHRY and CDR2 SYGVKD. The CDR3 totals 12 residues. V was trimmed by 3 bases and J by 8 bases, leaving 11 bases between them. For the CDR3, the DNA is TGTGCCATCAGTGAATCTGGGAGGCAGCAGTACGTC. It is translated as CAISESGRQQYV.

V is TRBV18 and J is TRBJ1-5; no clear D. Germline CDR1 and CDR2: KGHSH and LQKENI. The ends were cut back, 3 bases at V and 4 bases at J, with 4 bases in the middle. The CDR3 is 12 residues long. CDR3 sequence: CASSPRNQPQHF. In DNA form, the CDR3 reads TGTGCCAGCTCACCTCGAAATCAGCCCCAGCATTTT. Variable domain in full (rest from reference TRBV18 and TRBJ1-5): NAGVMQNPRHLVRRRGQEARLRCSPMKGHSHVYWYRQLPEEGLKFMVYLQKENIIDESGMPKERFSAEFPKEGPSILRIQQVVRGDSAAYFCASSPRNQPQHFGDGTRLSIL.

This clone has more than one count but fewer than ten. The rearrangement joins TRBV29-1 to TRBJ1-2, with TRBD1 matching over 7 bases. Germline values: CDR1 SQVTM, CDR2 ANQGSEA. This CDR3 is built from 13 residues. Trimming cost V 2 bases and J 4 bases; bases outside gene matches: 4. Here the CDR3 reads CSVEMAGGYGYTF. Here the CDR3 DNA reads TGCAGCGTTGAAATGGCAGGGGGCTATGGCTACACCTTC.

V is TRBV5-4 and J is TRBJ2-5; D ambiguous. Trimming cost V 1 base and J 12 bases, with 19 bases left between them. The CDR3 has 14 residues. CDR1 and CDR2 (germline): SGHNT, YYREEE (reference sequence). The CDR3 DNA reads TGTGCCAGCAGCTTGTCAGGTAGTGGTACTACCGAGTACTTC. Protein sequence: CASSLSGSGTTEYF. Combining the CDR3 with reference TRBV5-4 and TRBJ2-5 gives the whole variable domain ETGVTQSPTHLIKTRGQQVTLRCSSQSGHNTVSWYQQALGQGPQFIFQYYREEENGRGNFPPRFSGLQFPNYSSELNVNALELDDSALYLCASSLSGSGTTEYFGPGTRLLVL.

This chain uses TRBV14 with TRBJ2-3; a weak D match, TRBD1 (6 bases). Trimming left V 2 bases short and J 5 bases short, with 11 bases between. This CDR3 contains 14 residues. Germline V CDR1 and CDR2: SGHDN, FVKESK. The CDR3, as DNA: TGTGCCAGCAGCCAACAGGGGACGGTAGATACGCAGTATTTT. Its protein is CASSQQGTVDTQYF.

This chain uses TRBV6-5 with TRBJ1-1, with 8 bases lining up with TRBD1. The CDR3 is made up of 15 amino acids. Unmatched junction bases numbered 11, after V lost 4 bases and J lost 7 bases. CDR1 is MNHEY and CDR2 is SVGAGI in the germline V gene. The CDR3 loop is CASSFHQGARDEAFF. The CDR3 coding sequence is TGTGCCAGCAGTTTCCACCAGGGGGCGCGGGATGAAGCTTTCTTT.

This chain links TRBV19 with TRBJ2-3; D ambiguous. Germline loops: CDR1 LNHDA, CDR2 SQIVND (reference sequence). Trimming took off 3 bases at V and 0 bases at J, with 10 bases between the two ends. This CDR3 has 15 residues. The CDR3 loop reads CASSIRLLSTDTQYF. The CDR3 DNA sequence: TGTGCCAGTAGTATTAGATTACTTAGCACAGATACGCAGTATTTT.

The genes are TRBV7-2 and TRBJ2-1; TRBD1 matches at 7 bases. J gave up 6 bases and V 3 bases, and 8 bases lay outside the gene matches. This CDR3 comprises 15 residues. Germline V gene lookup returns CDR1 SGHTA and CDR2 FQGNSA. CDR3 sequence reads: CASSLRQGTRNEQFF. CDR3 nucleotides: TGTGCCAGCAGCTTGCGACAGGGTACGCGCAATGAGCAGTTCTTC.

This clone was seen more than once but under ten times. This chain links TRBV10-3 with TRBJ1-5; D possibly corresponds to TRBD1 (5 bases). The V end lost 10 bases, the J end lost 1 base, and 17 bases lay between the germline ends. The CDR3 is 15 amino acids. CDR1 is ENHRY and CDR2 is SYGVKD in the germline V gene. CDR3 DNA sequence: TGTGCCACCAAAGGATCAGGGTTGAGCAATCAGCCCCAGCATTTT. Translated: CATKGSGLSNQPQHF.

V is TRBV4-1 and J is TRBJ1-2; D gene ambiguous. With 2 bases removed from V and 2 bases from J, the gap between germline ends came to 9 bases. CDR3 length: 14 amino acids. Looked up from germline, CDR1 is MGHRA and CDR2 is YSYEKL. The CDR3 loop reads CASSQFSMNYGYTF. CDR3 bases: TGCGCCAGCAGCCAATTCTCCATGAACTATGGCTACACCTTC.